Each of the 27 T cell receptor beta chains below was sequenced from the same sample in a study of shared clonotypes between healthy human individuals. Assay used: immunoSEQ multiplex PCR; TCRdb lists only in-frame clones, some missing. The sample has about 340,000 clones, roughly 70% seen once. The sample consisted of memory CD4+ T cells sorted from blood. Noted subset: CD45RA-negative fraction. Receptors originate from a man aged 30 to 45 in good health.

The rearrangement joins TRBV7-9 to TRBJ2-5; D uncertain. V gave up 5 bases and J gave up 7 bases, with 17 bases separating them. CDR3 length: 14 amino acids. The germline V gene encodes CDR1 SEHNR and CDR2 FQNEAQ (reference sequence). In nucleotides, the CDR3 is TGTGCCAGCAGCCCCAACATATCGGTTGGGACCCAGTACTTC. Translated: CASSPNISVGTQYF.

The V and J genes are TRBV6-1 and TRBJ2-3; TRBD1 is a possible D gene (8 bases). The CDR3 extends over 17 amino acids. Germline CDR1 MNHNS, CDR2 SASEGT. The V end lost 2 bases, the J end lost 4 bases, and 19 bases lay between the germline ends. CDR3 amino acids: CASSEQGASGRADTQYF. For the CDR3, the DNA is TGTGCCAGCAGTGAACAGGGGGCTAGCGGTAGGGCAGATACGCAGTATTTT.

CDR3 sequence: CASRQVRANQPQHF. The CDR3 DNA is TGTGCCAGTAGACAGGTGCGGGCGAATCAGCCCCAGCATTTT. V usage is TRBV19 and J usage is TRBJ1-5, with a possible D match to TRBD1 (5 bases). Germline CDR1 is LNHDA and CDR2 is SQIVND (reference sequence). The V and J ends lost 6 bases and 4 bases respectively, with 13 bases between them. The CDR3 is 14 amino acids.

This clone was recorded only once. CDR3 DNA: TGTGCCAGCAGTGTGGCAGGGGGCATTGAGACCCAGTACTTC. Its protein is CASSVAGGIETQYF. This sequence joins TRBV25-1 and TRBJ2-5; 8 bases are a match to TRBD1. This CDR3 contains 14 residues. The germline V gene has CDR1 MGHDK and CDR2 SYGVNS. Trimming removed 4 bases from V and 5 bases from J; junction bases left unmatched: 6.

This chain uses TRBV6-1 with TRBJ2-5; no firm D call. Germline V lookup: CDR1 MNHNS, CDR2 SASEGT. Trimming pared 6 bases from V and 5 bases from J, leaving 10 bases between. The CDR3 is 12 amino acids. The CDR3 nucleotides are TGTGCCAGCAGGCAGGTGGGGGAGACCCAGTACTTC. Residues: CASRQVGETQYF.

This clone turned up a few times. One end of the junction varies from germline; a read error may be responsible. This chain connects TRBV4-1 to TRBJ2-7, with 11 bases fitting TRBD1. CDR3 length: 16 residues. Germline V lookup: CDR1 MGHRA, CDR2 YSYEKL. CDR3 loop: CASRQAGQGAWYEQYF. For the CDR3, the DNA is TGCGCCAGCAGGCAAGCCGGACAGGGGGCTTGGTACGAGCAGTACTTC.

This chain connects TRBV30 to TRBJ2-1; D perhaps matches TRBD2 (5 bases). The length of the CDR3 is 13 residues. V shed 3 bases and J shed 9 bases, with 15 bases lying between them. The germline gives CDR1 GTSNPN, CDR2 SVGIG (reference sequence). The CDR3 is CAWSLSGIGEQFF. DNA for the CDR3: TGTGCCTGGAGCCTCAGCGGTATAGGTGAGCAGTTCTTC. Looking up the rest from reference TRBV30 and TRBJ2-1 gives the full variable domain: SQTIHQWPATLVQPVGSPLSLECTVEGTSNPNLYWYRQAAGRGLQLLFYSVGIGQISSEVPQNLSASRPQDRQFILSSKKLLLSDSGFYLCAWSLSGIGEQFFGPGTRLTVL.

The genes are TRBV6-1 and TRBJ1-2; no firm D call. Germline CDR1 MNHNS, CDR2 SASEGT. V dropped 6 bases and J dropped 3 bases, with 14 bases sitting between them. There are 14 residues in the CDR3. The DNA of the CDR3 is TGTGCCAGCAGGCCAGGTCCTCGGGACTATGGCTACACCTTC. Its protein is CASRPGPRDYGYTF.

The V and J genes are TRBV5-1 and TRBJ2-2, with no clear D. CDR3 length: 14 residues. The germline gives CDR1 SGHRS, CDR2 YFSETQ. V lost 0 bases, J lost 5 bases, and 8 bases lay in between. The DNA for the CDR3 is TGCGCCAGCAGCTTGGTTGATTATACCGGGGAGCTGTTTTTT. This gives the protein CASSLVDYTGELFF.

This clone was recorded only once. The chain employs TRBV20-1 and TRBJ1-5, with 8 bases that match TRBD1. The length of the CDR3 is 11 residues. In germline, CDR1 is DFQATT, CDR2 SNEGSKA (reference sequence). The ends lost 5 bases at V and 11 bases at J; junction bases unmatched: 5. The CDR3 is CSASTGGTQHF. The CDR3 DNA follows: TGCAGTGCTTCCACAGGGGGGACCCAGCATTTT.

The CDR3 is CASRTPGLVPPEQFF. Written as DNA, the CDR3 is TGTGCCAGCAGGACCCCGGGACTAGTCCCTCCCGAGCAGTTCTTC. The chain has TRBV28 and TRBJ2-1; 8 bases match TRBD2. The CDR3 totals 15 residues. Germline values: CDR1 MDHEN, CDR2 SYDVKM. V trimming: 6 bases; J trimming: 10 bases; junction bases outside the gene matches: 14.

The CDR3 DNA follows: TGTGCCAGTTCCGTGGGAGAGTTCCCCCTTTACGAGCAGTACTTC. As protein: CASSVGEFPLYEQYF. The rearrangement uses TRBV27 and TRBJ2-7; tentative D call: TRBD2 (5 bases). Germline CDR1 is MNHEY and CDR2 is SMNVEV (reference sequence). Trimming took off 9 bases at V and 4 bases at J, with 22 bases between the two ends. The CDR3 spans 15 residues.

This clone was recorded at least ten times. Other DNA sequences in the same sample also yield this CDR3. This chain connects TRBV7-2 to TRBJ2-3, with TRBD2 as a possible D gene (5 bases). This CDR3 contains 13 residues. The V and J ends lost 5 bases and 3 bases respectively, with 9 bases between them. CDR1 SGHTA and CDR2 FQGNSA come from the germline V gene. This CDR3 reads CASSPRGTDTQYF. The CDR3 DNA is TGTGCCAGCAGCCCCCGCGGGACAGATACGCAGTATTTT.

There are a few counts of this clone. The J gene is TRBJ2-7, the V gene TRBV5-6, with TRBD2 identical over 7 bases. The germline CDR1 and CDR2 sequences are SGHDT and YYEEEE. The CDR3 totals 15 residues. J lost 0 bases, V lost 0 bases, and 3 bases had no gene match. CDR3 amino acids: CASSLGSGYSYEQYF. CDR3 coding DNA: TGTGCCAGCAGCTTGGGTAGCGGGTACTCCTACGAGCAGTACTTC.

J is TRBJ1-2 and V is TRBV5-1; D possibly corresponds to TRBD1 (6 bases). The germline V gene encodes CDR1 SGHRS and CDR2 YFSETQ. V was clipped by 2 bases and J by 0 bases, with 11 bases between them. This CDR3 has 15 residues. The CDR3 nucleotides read TGCGCCAGCAGCTTTGGACAGCCGACTAACTATGGCTACACCTTC. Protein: CASSFGQPTNYGYTF. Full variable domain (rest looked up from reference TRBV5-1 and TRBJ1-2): KAGVTQTPRYLIKTRGQQVTLSCSPISGHRSVSWYQQTPGQGLQFLFEYFSETQRNKGNFPGRFSGRQFSNSRSEMNVSTLELGDSALYLCASSFGQPTNYGYTFGSGTRLTVV.

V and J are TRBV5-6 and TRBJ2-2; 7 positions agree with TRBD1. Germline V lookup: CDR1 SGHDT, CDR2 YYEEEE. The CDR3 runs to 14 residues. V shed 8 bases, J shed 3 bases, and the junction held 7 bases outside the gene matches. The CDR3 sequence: CARRQGMDTGELFF. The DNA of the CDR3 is TGTGCCAGGAGACAGGGTATGGACACCGGGGAGCTGTTTTTT.

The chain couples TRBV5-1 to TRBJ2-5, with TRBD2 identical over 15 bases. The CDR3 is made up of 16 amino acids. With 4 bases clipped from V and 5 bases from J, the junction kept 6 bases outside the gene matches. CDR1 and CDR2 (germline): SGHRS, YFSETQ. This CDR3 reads CASSLGTSGRWETQYF. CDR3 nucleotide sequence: TGCGCCAGCAGCCTCGGGACTAGCGGGAGGTGGGAGACCCAGTACTTC.

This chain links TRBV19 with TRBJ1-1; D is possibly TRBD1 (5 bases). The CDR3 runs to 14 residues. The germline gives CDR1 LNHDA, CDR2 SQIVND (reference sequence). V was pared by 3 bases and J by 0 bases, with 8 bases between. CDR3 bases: TGTGCCAGTAGTATCCCGGGGGTGAACACTGAAGCTTTCTTT. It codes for CASSIPGVNTEAFF. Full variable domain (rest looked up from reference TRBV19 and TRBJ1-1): DGGITQSPKYLFRKEGQNVTLSCEQNLNHDAMYWYRQDPGQGLRLIYYSQIVNDFQKGDIAEGYSVSREKKESFPLTVTSAQKNPTAFYLCASSIPGVNTEAFFGQGTRLTVV.

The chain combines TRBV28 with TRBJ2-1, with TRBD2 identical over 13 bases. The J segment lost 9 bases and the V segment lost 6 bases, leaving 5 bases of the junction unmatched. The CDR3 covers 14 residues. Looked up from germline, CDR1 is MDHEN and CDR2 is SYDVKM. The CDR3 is CASSRTSGRVEQFF. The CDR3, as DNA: TGTGCCAGCAGCCGGACTAGCGGGAGAGTTGAGCAGTTCTTC.

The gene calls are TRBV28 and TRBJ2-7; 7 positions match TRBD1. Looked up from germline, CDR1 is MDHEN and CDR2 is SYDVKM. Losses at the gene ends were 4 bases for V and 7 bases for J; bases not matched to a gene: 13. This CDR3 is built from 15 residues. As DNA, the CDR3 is TGTGCCAGCAGTTCCCCGGACAGGCCTCCTGGGGAGCAGTACTTC. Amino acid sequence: CASSSPDRPPGEQYF.

CDR3 bases: TGTGCCAGCAGTGAACGGAGACTACAAGAGACCCAGTACTTC. Translated, it gives CASSERRLQETQYF. The chain couples TRBV6-1 to TRBJ2-5; possible D gene TRBD2, 5 bases. CDR3 size: 14 residues. Germline CDR1 MNHNS, CDR2 SASEGT. V lost 2 bases to trimming and J lost 2 bases, with 9 bases between them.

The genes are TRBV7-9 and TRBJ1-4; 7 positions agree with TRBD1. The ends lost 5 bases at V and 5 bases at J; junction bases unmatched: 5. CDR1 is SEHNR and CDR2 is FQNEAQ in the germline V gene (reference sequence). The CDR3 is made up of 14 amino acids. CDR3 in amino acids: CASSTRQGNEKLFF. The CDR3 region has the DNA TGTGCCAGCAGCACCCGACAGGGAAATGAAAAACTGTTTTTT.

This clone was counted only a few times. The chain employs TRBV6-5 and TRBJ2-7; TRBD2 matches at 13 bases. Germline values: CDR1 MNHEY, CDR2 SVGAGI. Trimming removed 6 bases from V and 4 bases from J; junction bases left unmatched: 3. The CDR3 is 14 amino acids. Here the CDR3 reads CASSALAGGYEQYF. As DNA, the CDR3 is TGTGCCAGCAGCGCACTAGCGGGAGGGTACGAGCAGTACTTC.

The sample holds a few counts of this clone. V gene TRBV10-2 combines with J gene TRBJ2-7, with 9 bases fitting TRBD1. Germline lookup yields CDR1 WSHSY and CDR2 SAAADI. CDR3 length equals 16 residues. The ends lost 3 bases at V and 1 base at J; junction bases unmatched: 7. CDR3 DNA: TGCGCCAGCAGTGAATATGACAGGGGGGAGTCCTACGAGCAGTACTTC. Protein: CASSEYDRGESYEQYF.

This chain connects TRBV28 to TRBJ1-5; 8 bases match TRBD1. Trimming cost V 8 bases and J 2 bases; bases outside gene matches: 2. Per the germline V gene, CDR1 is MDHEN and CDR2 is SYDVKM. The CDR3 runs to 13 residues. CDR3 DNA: TGTGCCAGCCAGGACAGGGGCAATCAGCCCCAGCATTTT. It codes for CASQDRGNQPQHF. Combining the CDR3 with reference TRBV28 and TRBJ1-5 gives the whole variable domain DVKVTQSSRYLVKRTGEKVFLECVQDMDHENMFWYRQDPGLGLRLIYFSYDVKMKEKGDIPEGYSVSREKKERFSLILESASTNQTSMYLCASQDRGNQPQHFGDGTRLSIL.

The CDR3 here is CASSSRGAEQYF. CDR3 DNA: TGTGCCAGCAGCTCCCGTGGGGCAGAGCAGTACTTC. This chain joins TRBV11-3 and TRBJ2-7, with D perhaps TRBD1 (5 bases). Per germline, CDR1 SGHNT and CDR2 YENEEA. CDR3 length: 12 amino acids. With 4 bases removed from V and 7 bases from J, the gap between germline ends came to 11 bases.

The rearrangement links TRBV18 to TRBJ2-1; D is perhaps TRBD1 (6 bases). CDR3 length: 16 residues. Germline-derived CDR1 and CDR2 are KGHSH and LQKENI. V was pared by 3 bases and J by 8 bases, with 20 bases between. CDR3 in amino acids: CASSPPGTTVLDEQFF. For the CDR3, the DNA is TGTGCCAGCTCACCCCCCGGGACAACCGTTTTGGATGAGCAGTTCTTC. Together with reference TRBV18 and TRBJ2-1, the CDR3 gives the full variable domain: NAGVMQNPRHLVRRRGQEARLRCSPMKGHSHVYWYRQLPEEGLKFMVYLQKENIIDESGMPKERFSAEFPKEGPSILRIQQVVRGDSAAYFCASSPPGTTVLDEQFFGPGTRLTVL.